The 2 T cell receptor beta chains given below trace back to one sample, sequenced in a study of Ad26.COV2.S vaccination and SARS-CoV-2 variants (dated by TCRdb to the early 2020s). Reading the label with the study, this specimen's treatment or condition is: approximately 18 received Ad26.COV2.S at low or high dose, single or two shots; about five received placebo; per-sample allocation not given. For vaccine and placebo recipients, repertoires were sequenced using samples collected on day 63 after the first injection. The library was prepared using the immunoSEQ multiplex PCR assay. What TCRdb holds here is the immuneACCESS table cut down to in-frame rearrangements. Part of the clones is not present; checked against another copy, under half of the missing clones reflect an unresolved V gene, and the others are unexplained. The sample records 200,000 to 300,000 clones, around 90% of which are singletons. Together, the top ten hold just under 3% of the sample.

The sample here was peripheral blood, taken in a trial of Ad26.COV2.S vaccine versus placebo. These receptors were collected from a person aged 18 to 65 who received the Ad26.COV2.S COVID-19 vaccine or a placebo.

The rearrangement uses TRBV7-9 and TRBJ1-1, with 8 bases matching TRBD1. The CDR3 length is 14 residues. V gave up 4 bases and J gave up 4 bases; unmatched junction bases: 5. From germline, CDR1 is SEHNR and CDR2 FQNEAQ (reference sequence). The CDR3 bases are TGTGCCAGCAGCTCGGACAGGGTGGGCACTGAAGCTTTCTTT. Translating it yields CASSSDRVGTEAFF. Full variable domain (rest looked up from reference TRBV7-9 and TRBJ1-1): DTGVSQNPRHKITKRGQNVTFRCDPISEHNRLYWYRQTLGQGPEFLTYFQNEAQLEKSRLLSDRFSAERPKGSFSTLEIQRTEQGDSAMYLCASSSDRVGTEAFFGQGTRLTVV.

DNA of the CDR3: TGTGCCACCCGGGGCGGAACGAACACCGGGGAGCTGTTTTTT. This translates into CATRGGTNTGELFF. The chain combines TRBV7-2 with TRBJ2-2, with D perhaps TRBD1 or TRBD2 (5 bases each). CDR1 is SGHTA and CDR2 is FQGNSA in the germline V gene. The CDR3 has 14 amino acids. Trimming took 10 bases from V and 0 from J, leaving 12 bases between them.